This T cell receptor beta chain was recorded in a study of cytomegalovirus exposure and HLA in healthy donors. Study-level results: In a later analysis, V- and J-gene trimming of beta chains associated with a DCLRE1C missense variant, replicated independently. Associated with HLA alleles at 0.05 false discovery rate in a later analysis were 16,951 TCR beta sequences. Specific recognition of CMV antigens was confirmed in vitro for a few chains (all CMV-associated). Several of the most significant clusters were apparently associated with common viral pathogens in a later analysis.

A remark on this clone: What it recognizes is unknown.

The study ran its PCR with 60 Vbeta and 13 Jbeta primers. Produced via immunoSEQ multiplex PCR; TCRdb's table is partial and in-frame only. The table records about 150,000 clones, over 70% of them present only once. The CDR3 covers 15 residues. CDR1 is SNHLY and CDR2 is FYNNEI in the germline V gene. The V segment lost 6 bases and the J segment 0 bases; nucleotides outside the gene matches: 8. The receptor was isolated from a man in his forties in good health and CMV-seronegative. The chain is built from TRBV2 and TRBJ2-7; 7 bases match TRBD2. The specimen sequenced was PBMCs. The CDR3 DNA reads TGTGCCAGCAGAGAGCGGGATCTCTTCTCCTACGAGCAGTACTTC. This sequence encodes CASRERDLFSYEQYF.